This section outlines one T cell receptor beta chain sequence together with its context. Its target is unknown. This record belongs to a study of T-cell reconstitution after alpha-beta-depleted transplantation in children. The TCRbeta library was prepared with unique molecular identifiers. In TCRdb, the PCR reads were re-called with MiXCR into one record per CDR3 protein. This sample has fewer than 450,000 distinct CDR3 sequences, with 15% to 20% found just once. V was clipped by 6 bases and J by 3 bases; unmatched bases: 5. The CDR3 consists of 16 residues. Findings of the study overall: Newly produced T cells mostly accounted for T-cell counts and diversity one year post-transplant.

The sequence derives from a male patient between 2 and 10 years old who had a stem cell transplant for acute lymphoblastic leukemia, so the T cells may come from the graft donor. V and J are TRBV12-3 or TRBV12-4 and TRBJ2-1; 13 nucleotides agree with TRBD2. The sequencing used PBMCs, mostly from graft donor cells, collected 360 days after TCRalphabeta/CD19-depleted stem cell transplant. The CDR3 is CASSPGLAGVYNEQFF. CDR3 sequence (DNA): TGTGCCAGCAGCCCCGGACTAGCGGGAGTCTACAATGAGCAGTTCTTC.